This T cell receptor (beta chain) was documented in a study of T cell responses to AZD1222 COVID-19 vaccine. Study-wide results and limits: It should be noted that donors were predominantly white British and more often female, and clonal diversity was possibly underestimated. Only a handful of AZD1222 recipients tested seropositive at baseline.

TCRdb's copy holds only in-frame clones and misses some; the assay was immunoSEQ multiplex PCR. The table has 100,000 to 120,000 clones, about nine tenths seen once. Doses given second, at about 4 or about 12 weeks, were pooled. Concerning this clone: What it binds is unknown.

V was pared by 3 bases and J by 4 bases, with 16 bases between. This CDR3 contains 16 residues. CDR1 LNHDA and CDR2 SQIVND come from the germline V gene (reference sequence). This chain uses TRBV19 with TRBJ2-1, with D perhaps TRBD2 (5 bases). The sequencing used peripheral blood, collected 28 days after the second AZD1222 dose. The source is an adult who received the AZD1222 COVID-19 vaccine. CDR3 DNA sequence: TGTGCCAGTAGTATGAGTGGGCTAGCAGGTTACAATGAGCAGTTCTTC. It codes for CASSMSGLAGYNEQFF.